The 5 T cell receptor beta chains below all came from one sample that was sequenced in a study of shared clonotypes between healthy human individuals. The data were produced by immunoSEQ multiplex PCR, yet TCRdb's version contains in-frame clones alone and is incomplete. The data show over 700,000 clones, with 55% to 75% seen just once and approximately 1.8% held by the top ten. The material sequenced was memory CD4+ T cells sorted from blood. The subset was: CD45RA-negative fraction. Receptor source: a woman younger than 45 in good health.

This clone was found a few times. The V gene is TRBV7-2, the J gene TRBJ1-2; possible D gene TRBD1, 5 bases. CDR3 size: 15 residues. Trimming removed 2 bases at V and 0 bases at J, with 10 bases between. In germline, CDR1 is SGHTA, CDR2 FQGNSA. The CDR3 loop is CASSLYLTANYGYTF. CDR3 bases: TGTGCCAGCAGCTTATATTTGACAGCTAACTATGGCTACACCTTC.

The V and J genes are TRBV2 and TRBJ1-1; D is unresolved. This CDR3 is 13 amino acids long. Germline lookup yields CDR1 SNHLY and CDR2 FYNNEI. The V end lost 7 bases, the J end lost 3 bases, and 12 bases lay between the germline ends. In nucleotides, the CDR3 is TGTGCCAGCATGGAAGAATCGTACACTGAAGCTTTCTTT. It is translated as CASMEESYTEAFF.

Comment on this clone: Being one base from a much bigger clone, this may be a read error. The sample has other DNA sequences that encode this CDR3 too. This chain connects TRBV5-1 to TRBJ2-1, with 9 bases identical to TRBD2. The CDR3 loop spans 15 amino acids. V lost 0 bases and J lost 4; bases outside the gene matches: 2. CDR1 and CDR2 from the germline V gene are SGHRS and YFSETQ. This chain's CDR3 is CASSLASGAYNEQFF. In nucleotides, the CDR3 is TGCGCCAGCAGCTTGGCTAGCGGGGCATACAATGAGCAGTTCTTC.

This clone has a count of ten or more. The chain recombines TRBV29-1 with TRBJ2-7; tentative D call: TRBD1 (6 bases). CDR1 is SQVTM and CDR2 is ANQGSEA in the germline V gene. Trimming pared 7 bases from V and 3 bases from J, leaving 13 bases between. This CDR3 contains 12 residues. CDR3 DNA sequence: TGCAGCGCCCGGGACACATTCTACGAGCAGTACTTC. It codes for CSARDTFYEQYF.

This chain connects TRBV6-6 to TRBJ1-5; weak D call: TRBD1 (5 bases). This CDR3 is 12 amino acids long. V was clipped by 5 bases and J by 8 bases, with 10 bases between them. Germline loops: CDR1 MNHNY, CDR2 SVGAGI (reference sequence). The DNA of the CDR3 is TGTGCCAGCAGTCACCGGGGGGAGCCCCAGCATTTT. The encoded protein is CASSHRGEPQHF.